The 7 T cell receptor beta chains below all came from one sample that was sequenced in a study of blood T cell repertoires in COVID-19. Sequenced by immunoSEQ multiplex PCR; TCRdb stores in-frame clones only, minus some. The sample lists hundreds of thousands of clones; roughly 80% were seen once. Sequencing was performed on peripheral blood. These receptors were obtained from a woman aged 80 or over with acute or convalescent COVID-19.

The V and J genes are TRBV7-2 and TRBJ2-3, with 7 bases aligning to TRBD1. CDR1 is SGHTA, CDR2 FQGNSA, per germline. V lost 4 bases and J lost 6; bases outside the gene matches: 7. CDR3 size: 14 residues. Written as DNA, the CDR3 is TGTGCCAGCAGCTGGCAGGGGGATTGGGATACGCAGTATTTT. Translating it yields CASSWQGDWDTQYF.

This clone was counted a few times. The chain links TRBV5-6 to TRBJ2-7; possibly TRBD2 for D (6 bases). CDR1 is SGHDT, CDR2 YYEEEE, per germline. V dropped 4 bases and J dropped 0 bases, with 14 bases sitting between them. This CDR3 spans 15 amino acids. The CDR3 is CASSRGGATSYEQYF. The DNA for the CDR3 is TGTGCCAGCAGCCGGGGCGGGGCCACCTCCTACGAGCAGTACTTC. The variable domain in full, with the rest retrieved from reference TRBV5-6 and TRBJ2-7, is DAGVTQSPTHLIKTRGQQVTLRCSPKSGHDTVSWYQQALGQGPQFIFQYYEEEERQRGNFPDRFSGHQFPNYSSELNVNALLLGDSALYLCASSRGGATSYEQYFGPGTRLTVT.

This clone was recorded a few times. This chain joins TRBV7-6 and TRBJ2-1; 10 bases match TRBD2. The V gene's germline CDR1 is SGHVS and CDR2 FNYEAQ. The V and J ends lost 3 bases and 9 bases, in that order; junction bases with no gene match: 8. The CDR3 is made up of 15 amino acids. The CDR3 sequence: CASSLAAGGFAEQFF. For the CDR3, the DNA is TGTGCCAGCAGCTTGGCAGCGGGAGGGTTTGCTGAGCAGTTCTTC.

The rearrangement joins TRBV6-1 to TRBJ2-3; 12 bases fit TRBD2. The CDR3 consists of 18 residues. With V trimmed by 0 bases and J by 5 bases, 9 bases remained unmatched. The V gene's germline CDR1 is MNHNS and CDR2 SASEGT. Here the CDR3 reads CASSEALKTSGRGDTQYF. The CDR3 nucleotides are TGTGCCAGCAGTGAAGCCTTAAAGACTAGCGGGAGAGGAGATACGCAGTATTTT.

This clone appeared a single time. The V and J genes are TRBV19 and TRBJ2-7; perhaps TRBD2 as D (6 bases). V was trimmed by 5 bases and J by 5 bases, leaving 22 bases between them. This CDR3 spans 16 amino acids. Germline-derived CDR1 and CDR2 are LNHDA and SQIVND (reference sequence). The CDR3: CASSDPRGLLNDEQYF. Written as DNA, the CDR3 is TGTGCCAGTAGTGACCCGCGGGGACTCCTTAACGACGAGCAGTACTTC.

The V and J genes are TRBV24-1 and TRBJ1-3; D is ambiguous. The germline CDR1 and CDR2 sequences are KGHDR and SFDVKD. The germline V and J ends were trimmed by 9 bases and 0 bases, with 8 bases remaining between them. The CDR3 is made up of 13 amino acids. In DNA, the CDR3 is TGTGCCACCGGTGCTTCCTCTGGAAACACCATATATTTT. Translation gives CATGASSGNTIYF.

V and J are TRBV19 and TRBJ1-4, with no clear D. The CDR3 sequence is 15 residues long. CDR1 LNHDA and CDR2 SQIVND come from the germline V gene (reference sequence). Trimming took off 0 bases at V and 8 bases at J, with 13 bases between the two ends. CDR3 amino acids: CASSIEQPEGEKLFF. CDR3 coding DNA: TGTGCCAGTAGTATAGAACAGCCCGAAGGCGAAAAACTGTTTTTT.